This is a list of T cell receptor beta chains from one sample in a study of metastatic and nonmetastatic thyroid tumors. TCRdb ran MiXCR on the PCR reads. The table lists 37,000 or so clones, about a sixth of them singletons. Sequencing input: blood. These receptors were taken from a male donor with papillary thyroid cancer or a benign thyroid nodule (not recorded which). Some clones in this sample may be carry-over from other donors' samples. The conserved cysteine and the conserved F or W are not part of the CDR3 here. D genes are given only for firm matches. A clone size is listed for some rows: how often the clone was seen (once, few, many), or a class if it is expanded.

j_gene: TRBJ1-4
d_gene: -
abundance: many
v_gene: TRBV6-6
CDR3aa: ASSYDSEKLF

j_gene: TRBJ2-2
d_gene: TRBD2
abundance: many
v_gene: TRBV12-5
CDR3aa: ASGEPHGTSPNTGELF

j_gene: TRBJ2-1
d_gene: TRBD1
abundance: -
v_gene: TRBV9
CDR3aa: ASSRRDSSYNEQF

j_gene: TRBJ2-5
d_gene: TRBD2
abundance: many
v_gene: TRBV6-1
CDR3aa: ASQIGTSLVETQY

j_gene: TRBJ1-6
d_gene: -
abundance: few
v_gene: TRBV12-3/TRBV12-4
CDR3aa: ASSLQNSPLH

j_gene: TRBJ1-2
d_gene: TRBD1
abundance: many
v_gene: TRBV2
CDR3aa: ASSEADPGTGIYGYT

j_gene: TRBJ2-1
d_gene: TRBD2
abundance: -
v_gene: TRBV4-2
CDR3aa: ASSQAGGGAGNEQF

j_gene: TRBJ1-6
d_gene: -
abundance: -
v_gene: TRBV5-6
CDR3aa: ASSLGGDPYNSPLH

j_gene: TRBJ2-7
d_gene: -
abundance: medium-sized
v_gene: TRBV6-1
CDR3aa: ASEPSWSYEQY

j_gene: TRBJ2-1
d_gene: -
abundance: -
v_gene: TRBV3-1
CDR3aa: ASSQGPLELGFGQF

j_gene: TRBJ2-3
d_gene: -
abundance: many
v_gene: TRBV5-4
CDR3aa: ASSLGEGRRTDTQY

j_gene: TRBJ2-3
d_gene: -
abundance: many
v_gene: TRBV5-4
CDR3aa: ASAHRGLTDTQY

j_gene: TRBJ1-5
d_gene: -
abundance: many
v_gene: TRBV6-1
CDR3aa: ATGGLIQLQPQH

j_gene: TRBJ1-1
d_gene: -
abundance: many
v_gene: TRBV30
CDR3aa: AWTAPGVRNTEAF

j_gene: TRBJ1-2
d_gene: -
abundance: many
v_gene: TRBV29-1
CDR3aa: SVSSGDYGYT

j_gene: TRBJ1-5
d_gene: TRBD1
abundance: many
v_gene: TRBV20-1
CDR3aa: SAHRGYQPQH

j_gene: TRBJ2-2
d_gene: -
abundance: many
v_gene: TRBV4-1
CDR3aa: ASSQDSGASTGELF

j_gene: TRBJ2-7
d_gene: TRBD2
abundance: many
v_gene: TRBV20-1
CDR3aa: SARDTGWDSGIEQY

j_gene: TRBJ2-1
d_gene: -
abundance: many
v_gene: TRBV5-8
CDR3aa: ASSPVHEQF

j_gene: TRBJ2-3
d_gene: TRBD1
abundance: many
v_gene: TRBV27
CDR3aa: ASSPGQGRRDTQY

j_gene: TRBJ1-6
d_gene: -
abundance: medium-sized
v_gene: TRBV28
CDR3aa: ASSLWGGGDNSPLH

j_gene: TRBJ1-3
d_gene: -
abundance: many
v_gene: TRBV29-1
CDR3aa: SVGDNYSGNTIY

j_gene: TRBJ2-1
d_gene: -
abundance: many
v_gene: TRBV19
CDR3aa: ASSMGVEGTYNEQF

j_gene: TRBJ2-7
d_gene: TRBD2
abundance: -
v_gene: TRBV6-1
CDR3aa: ASTPFLTSGSAYEQY

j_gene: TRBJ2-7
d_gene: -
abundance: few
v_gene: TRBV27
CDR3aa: ASSFGAYSHEQY

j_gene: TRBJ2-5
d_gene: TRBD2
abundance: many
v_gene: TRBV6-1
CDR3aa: ASSEGTSQETQY

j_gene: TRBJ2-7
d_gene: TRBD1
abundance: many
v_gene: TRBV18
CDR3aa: ASSPNPGTGSYEQY

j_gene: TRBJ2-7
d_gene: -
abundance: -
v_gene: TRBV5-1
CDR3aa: ASSFSTYDEQY

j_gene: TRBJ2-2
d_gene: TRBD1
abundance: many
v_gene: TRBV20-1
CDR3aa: SARDRASGQGNTGELF

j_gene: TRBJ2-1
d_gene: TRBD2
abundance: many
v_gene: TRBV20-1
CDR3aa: SAEDGGAGHYNEQF

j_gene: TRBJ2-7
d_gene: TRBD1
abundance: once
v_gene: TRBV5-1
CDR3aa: ASSLDYLDRGQYEQY

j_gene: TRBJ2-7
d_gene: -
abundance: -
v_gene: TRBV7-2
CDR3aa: ASSQAVGMAYEQY

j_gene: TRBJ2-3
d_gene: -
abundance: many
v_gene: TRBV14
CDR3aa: ASSPYYEHDTQY

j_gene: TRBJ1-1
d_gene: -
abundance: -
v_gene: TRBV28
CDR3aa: ASRTPLLNTEAF

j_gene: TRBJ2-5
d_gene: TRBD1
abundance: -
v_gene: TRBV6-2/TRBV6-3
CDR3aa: ASGTGTGWYQENPY

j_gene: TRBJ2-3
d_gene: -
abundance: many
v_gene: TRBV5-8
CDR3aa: ASSSKGWDTQY

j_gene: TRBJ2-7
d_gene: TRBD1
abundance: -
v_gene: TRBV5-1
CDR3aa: ASSRQGHTYEQY

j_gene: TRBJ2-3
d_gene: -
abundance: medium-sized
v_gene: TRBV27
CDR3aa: ASSFAGTSTDTQY

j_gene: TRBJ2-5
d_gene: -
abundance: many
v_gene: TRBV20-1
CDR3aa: SAARPPDETQY

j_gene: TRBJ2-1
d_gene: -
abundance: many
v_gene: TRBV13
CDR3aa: ASSFGAGTRYNEQF

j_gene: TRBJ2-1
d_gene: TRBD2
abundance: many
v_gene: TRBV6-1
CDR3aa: ASSWGTSGGYNEQF

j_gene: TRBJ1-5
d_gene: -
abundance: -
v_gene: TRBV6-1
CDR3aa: ASSEGGGGQPQH

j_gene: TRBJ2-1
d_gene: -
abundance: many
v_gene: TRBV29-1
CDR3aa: SAGRSGDNEQF

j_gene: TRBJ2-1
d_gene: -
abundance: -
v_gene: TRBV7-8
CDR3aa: ASILSTQGFRGQF

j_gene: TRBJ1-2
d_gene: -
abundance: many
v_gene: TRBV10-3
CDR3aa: AISETGSNYGYT

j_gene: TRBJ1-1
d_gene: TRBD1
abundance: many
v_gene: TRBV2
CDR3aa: ASMGTGGNTEAF

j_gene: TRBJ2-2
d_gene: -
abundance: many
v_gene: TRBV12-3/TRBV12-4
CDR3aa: ASSLLDTGELF

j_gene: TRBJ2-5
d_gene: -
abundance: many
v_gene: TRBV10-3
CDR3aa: ATLIEGFETQY